Below, 23 T cell receptor beta chains from the same sample are listed, as sequenced in a study of cytomegalovirus exposure and HLA in healthy donors. 13 Jbeta primers and 60 Vbeta primers were used for the PCR. The repertoire was sequenced with immunoSEQ multiplex PCR; TCRdb's copy has only in-frame clones and lacks some. The sample yields about 140,000 clones, 60% to 85% seen once. Sequencing input: PBMCs. Source of these receptors: a woman in her forties in good health and CMV-seronegative.

This clone was detected only once. The chain has TRBV10-3 and TRBJ1-5; tentative D call: TRBD1 (5 bases). CDR1 is ENHRY and CDR2 is SYGVKD in the germline V gene. This CDR3 has 16 residues. The germline V and J ends were trimmed by 0 bases and 5 bases, with 14 bases remaining between them. CDR3 in amino acids: CAISESRQGGDQPQHF. CDR3 bases: TGTGCCATCAGTGAGTCGCGGCAGGGAGGGGATCAGCCCCAGCATTTT.

V usage is TRBV18 and J usage is TRBJ1-3; D is ambiguous. The V end was cut by 9 bases, the J end by 0 bases, with 9 bases between. The CDR3 is 13 residues long. Germline CDR1 KGHSH, CDR2 LQKENI. In DNA form, the CDR3 reads TGTGCCAGTTCAGGCGGCTCTGGAAACACCATATATTTT. Its translation: CASSGGSGNTIYF.

V is TRBV4-1 and J is TRBJ1-1, with unresolved D. CDR3 length: 15 residues. The germline gives CDR1 MGHRA, CDR2 YSYEKL. Trimming removed 0 bases at V and 2 bases at J, with 10 bases between. CDR3 sequence (DNA): TGCGCCAGCAGCCAAGATAGTCTGATAAACACTGAAGCTTTCTTT. Amino acid sequence: CASSQDSLINTEAFF.

The chain employs TRBV11-2 and TRBJ2-7; TRBD1 is a possible D gene (5 bases). Germline V CDR1 and CDR2: SGHAT, FQNNGV. Deletions cut 0 bases from V and 2 bases from J, with 11 bases between. The length of the CDR3 is 15 residues. The CDR3 loop is CASSLDDRLTYEQYF. CDR3 nucleotides: TGTGCCAGCAGCTTAGACGACAGACTCACCTACGAGCAGTACTTC. Complete variable domain (other parts from reference TRBV11-2 and TRBJ2-7): EAGVAQSPRYKIIEKRQSVAFWCNPISGHATLYWYQQILGQGPKLLIQFQNNGVVDDSQLPKDRFSAERLKGVDSTLKIQPAKLEDSAVYLCASSLDDRLTYEQYFGPGTRLTVT.

The rearrangement joins TRBV28 to TRBJ1-2; D not certain. The germline V gene encodes CDR1 MDHEN and CDR2 SYDVKM. V dropped 8 bases and J dropped 2 bases, with 6 bases sitting between them. The CDR3 has 11 residues. The CDR3 protein is CASGGNYGYTF. The CDR3 DNA follows: TGTGCCAGCGGAGGGAACTATGGCTACACCTTC.

This chain uses TRBV5-6 with TRBJ1-3; D is ambiguous. The CDR3 loop spans 16 amino acids. CDR1 and CDR2 (germline): SGHDT, YYEEEE. Trimming shortened V by 4 bases and J by 0 bases, and 14 bases separated the two germline ends. In nucleotides, the CDR3 is TGTGCCAGCAGCCGGTATAACCCCTACTCTGGAAACACCATATATTTT. Translation gives CASSRYNPYSGNTIYF.

The chain uses TRBV7-7 and TRBJ2-3, with 8 nucleotides matching TRBD1. The germline gives CDR1 SSHAT, CDR2 FNYEAQ (reference sequence). V was pared by 5 bases and J by 3 bases, with 10 bases of the junction left unmatched. The CDR3 runs 16 residues. The CDR3: CASSPDRGGITDTQYF. In DNA form, the CDR3 reads TGTGCCAGCAGCCCCGACAGGGGAGGAATTACAGATACGCAGTATTTT.

The J gene is TRBJ2-3, the V gene TRBV7-9; the D gene is possibly TRBD2 (7 bases). The CDR3 length is 13 residues. Deletions cut 9 bases from V and 2 bases from J, with 12 bases between. Germline V gives CDR1 SEHNR, CDR2 FQNEAQ (reference sequence). The CDR3 DNA is TGTGCCAGTGCGGGGGCCCTCACAGATACGCAGTATTTT. It codes for CASAGALTDTQYF.

The V gene is TRBV6-1, the J gene TRBJ1-5; D is undetermined. This CDR3 region has 13 residues. In germline, CDR1 is MNHNS, CDR2 SASEGT. Trimming stripped 7 bases from V and 6 bases from J, with 13 bases between. The CDR3 DNA reads as TGTGCCAGCATGGCGGCAAGGTTTCAGCCCCAGCATTTT. Residues: CASMAARFQPQHF.

A few counts support this clone. This chain uses TRBV15 with TRBJ2-7, with a possible D match to TRBD2 (6 bases). This CDR3 region has 14 residues. Germline CDR1 LNHNV, CDR2 YYDKDF (reference sequence). V was pared by 3 bases and J by 1 base, with 10 bases between. CDR3 loop: CATSSLARSYEQYF. As DNA, the CDR3 is TGTGCCACCAGCAGCCTAGCGAGATCCTACGAGCAGTACTTC.

This clone came up a few times. V and J are TRBV28 and TRBJ1-2; TRBD1 matches 8 bases. Losses at the gene ends were 5 bases for V and 6 bases for J; bases not matched to a gene: 11. The CDR3 runs to 15 residues. The germline gives CDR1 MDHEN, CDR2 SYDVKM. CDR3 protein: CASSSPGGGLDGYTF. For the CDR3, the DNA is TGTGCCAGCAGTAGTCCAGGGGGCGGACTGGATGGCTACACCTTC.

This chain joins TRBV9 and TRBJ1-1; a weak D match, TRBD1 (5 bases). CDR3 length: 15 amino acids. V was trimmed by 0 bases and J by 0 bases, leaving 9 bases between them. Germline V CDR1 and CDR2: SGDLS, YYNGEE. The CDR3 spells CASSVEAGMNTEAFF. In nucleotides, the CDR3 is TGTGCCAGCAGCGTAGAGGCAGGGATGAACACTGAAGCTTTCTTT.

The J gene is TRBJ1-3, the V gene TRBV27, with 9 bases aligning to TRBD1. Germline V gene sequence: CDR1 MNHEY, CDR2 SMNVEV (reference sequence). The CDR3 runs to 17 residues. J lost 3 bases, V lost 5 bases, and 11 bases had no gene match. DNA for the CDR3: TGTGCCAGCAGTCCGGCTACAGGGGGCCCACTTGGAAACACCATATATTTT. This sequence encodes CASSPATGGPLGNTIYF.

The rearrangement uses TRBV6-5 and TRBJ2-7; 7 bases map to TRBD1. In germline, CDR1 is MNHEY, CDR2 SVGAGI. The junction had 3 bases not matched to a gene; V was cut back by 4 bases and J by 3 bases. The CDR3 consists of 13 residues. In nucleotides, the CDR3 is TGTGCCAGCAGTTCCCGGACAGGCTACGAGCAGTACTTC. Amino acid sequence: CASSSRTGYEQYF.

J is TRBJ1-1 and V is TRBV7-2; a weak D match, TRBD1 (5 bases). Germline V gene data show CDR1 as SGHTA and CDR2 as FQGNSA. Trimming took 3 bases from V and 7 from J, leaving 9 bases between them. CDR3 length: 12 residues. The CDR3 sequence: CASSFTGREAFF. DNA of the CDR3: TGTGCCAGCAGCTTCACAGGACGTGAAGCTTTCTTT. The full variable domain, in which reference TRBV7-2 and TRBJ1-1 provide the parts outside the CDR3, is GAGVSQSPSNKVTEKGKDVELRCDPISGHTALYWYRQSLGQGLEFLIYFQGNSAPDKSGLPSDRFSAERTGGSVSTLTIQRTQQEDSAVYLCASSFTGREAFFGQGTRLTVV.

The table lists this clone with a few counts. The rearrangement joins TRBV7-6 to TRBJ2-5; possible D gene TRBD2, 5 bases. Germline V gives CDR1 SGHVS, CDR2 FNYEAQ. Trimming shortened V by 4 bases and J by 5 bases, and 20 bases separated the two germline ends. CDR3 length: 16 amino acids. The CDR3 sequence: CASSSKTTSISETQYF. In DNA form, the CDR3 reads TGTGCCAGCAGCTCCAAAACCACTAGTATCTCGGAGACCCAGTACTTC.

The V and J genes are TRBV7-9 and TRBJ2-7; no clear D. Trimming shortened V by 3 bases and J by 7 bases, and 7 bases separated the two germline ends. The CDR3 extends over 11 amino acids. Germline CDR1 and CDR2: SEHNR and FQNEAQ (reference sequence). The CDR3, as DNA: TGTGCCAGCAGCTTGAGTCGGGAGCAGTACTTC. Amino acid sequence: CASSLSREQYF.

The chain links TRBV2 to TRBJ1-5; 7 positions match TRBD1. This CDR3 contains 16 residues. V was clipped by 3 bases and J by 4 bases; unmatched bases: 9. Per the germline V gene, CDR1 is SNHLY and CDR2 is FYNNEI. The CDR3 reads CASSDTTGYENQPQHF. The CDR3 DNA reads TGTGCCAGCAGTGATACGACAGGGTACGAAAATCAGCCCCAGCATTTT. Looking up the rest from reference TRBV2 and TRBJ1-5 gives the full variable domain: EPEVTQTPSHQVTQMGQEVILRCVPISNHLYFYWYRQILGQKVEFLVSFYNNEISEKSEIFDDQFSVERPDGSNFTLKIRSTKLEDSAMYFCASSDTTGYENQPQHFGDGTRLSIL.

The table lists this clone with a count of one. The chain uses TRBV4-3 and TRBJ2-5, with D hard to call. Germline CDR1 is LGHNA and CDR2 is YSLEER. The CDR3 sequence is 14 residues long. V was cut by 1 base and J by 5 bases, with 11 bases left in between. The CDR3 nucleotides read TGCGCCAGCAGCCAAGGGGTAGCAGCGGAGACCCAGTACTTC. Protein sequence: CASSQGVAAETQYF.

The chain links TRBV6-5 to TRBJ1-2; 11 bases match TRBD1. Unmatched junction bases numbered 3, after V lost 2 bases and J lost 4 bases. This CDR3 is built from 15 residues. Germline values: CDR1 MNHEY, CDR2 SVGAGI. The CDR3 DNA reads TGTGCCAGCAGTTACACCGGACAGGGGGCCTATGGCTACACCTTC. Protein product: CASSYTGQGAYGYTF.

The chain combines TRBV6-1 with TRBJ2-4; no firm D call. The CDR3 is made up of 15 amino acids. Germline V lookup: CDR1 MNHNS, CDR2 SASEGT. With 6 bases removed from V and 8 bases from J, the gap between germline ends came to 20 bases. CDR3 in DNA: TGTGCCAGCAGGAGAGGATCTACCGAAGATTACATTCAGTACTTC. Residues: CASRRGSTEDYIQYF.

The chain recombines TRBV18 with TRBJ2-7; 10 bases map to TRBD2. Germline V gives CDR1 KGHSH, CDR2 LQKENI. This CDR3 is 15 amino acids long. V lost 0 bases and J lost 3; bases outside the gene matches: 2. In DNA, the CDR3 is TGTGCCAGCTCACCACCATCTAGCGGGGGCTACGAGCAGTACTTC. It encodes CASSPPSSGGYEQYF.

This clone was counted only a few times. This chain connects TRBV9 to TRBJ2-7; 12 positions agree with TRBD2. The CDR3 is 15 amino acids. Germline-derived CDR1 and CDR2 are SGDLS and YYNGEE. V was pared by 4 bases and J by 3 bases, with 5 bases of the junction left unmatched. The CDR3, as DNA: TGTGCCAGCAGCCTAGCGGGGGGGGACTACTACGAGCAGTACTTC. Translating it yields CASSLAGGDYYEQYF.